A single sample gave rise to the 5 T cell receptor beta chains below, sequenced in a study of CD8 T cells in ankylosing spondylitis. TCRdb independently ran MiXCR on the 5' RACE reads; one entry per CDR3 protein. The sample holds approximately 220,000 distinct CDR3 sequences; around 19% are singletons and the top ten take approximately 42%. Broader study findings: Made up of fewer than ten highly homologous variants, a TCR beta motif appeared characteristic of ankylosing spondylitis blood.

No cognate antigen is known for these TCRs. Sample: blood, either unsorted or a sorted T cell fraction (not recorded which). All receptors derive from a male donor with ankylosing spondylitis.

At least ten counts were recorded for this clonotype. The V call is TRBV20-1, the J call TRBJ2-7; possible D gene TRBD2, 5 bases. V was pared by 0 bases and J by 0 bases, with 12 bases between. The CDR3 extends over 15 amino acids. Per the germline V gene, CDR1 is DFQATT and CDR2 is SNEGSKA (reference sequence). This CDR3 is CSARDLGLSSYEQYF. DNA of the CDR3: TGCAGTGCTAGAGATCTCGGACTTAGCTCCTACGAGCAGTACTTC.

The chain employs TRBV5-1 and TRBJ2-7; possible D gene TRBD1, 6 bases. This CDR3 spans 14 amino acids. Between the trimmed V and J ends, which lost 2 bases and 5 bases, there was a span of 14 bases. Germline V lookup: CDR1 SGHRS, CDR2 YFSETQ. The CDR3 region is CASSFLSGVDEQYF. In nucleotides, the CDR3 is TGCGCCAGCAGCTTTTTATCAGGGGTGGACGAGCAGTACTTC.

The CDR3 region is CASSSQKAGSHYEQYF. The CDR3 region has the DNA TGTGCCAGCAGTTCTCAGAAGGCGGGATCTCACTACGAGCAGTACTTC. V usage is TRBV27 and J usage is TRBJ2-7; D perhaps matches TRBD2 (6 bases). V dropped 4 bases and J dropped 3 bases, with 19 bases sitting between them. Per the germline V gene, CDR1 is MNHEY and CDR2 is SMNVEV (reference sequence). The CDR3 sequence is 16 residues long.

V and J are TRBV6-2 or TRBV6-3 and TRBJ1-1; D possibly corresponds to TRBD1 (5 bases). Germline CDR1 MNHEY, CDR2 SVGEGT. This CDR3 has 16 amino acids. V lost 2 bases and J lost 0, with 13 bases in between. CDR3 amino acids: CASSYGPGILNTEAFF. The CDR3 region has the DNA TGTGCCAGCAGTTACGGTCCAGGGATACTGAACACTGAAGCTTTCTTT.

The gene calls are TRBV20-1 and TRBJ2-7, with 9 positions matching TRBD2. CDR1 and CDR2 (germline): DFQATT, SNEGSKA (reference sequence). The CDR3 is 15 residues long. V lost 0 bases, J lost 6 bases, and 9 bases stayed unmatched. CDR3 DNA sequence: TGCAGTGCTAGAGATCTTAGCGGGAGCCCCTCCGAGCAGTACTTC. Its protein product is CSARDLSGSPSEQYF.